This T cell receptor (beta chain) was sequenced in a study of control samples from healthy donors and cancer patients. Assay: immunoSEQ multiplex PCR; the TCRdb copy retains only in-frame clones and omits some. The profile shows 210,000 or so clones, 91% of them singletons. This CDR3 is 16 amino acids long. Trimming stripped 4 bases from V and 4 bases from J, with 19 bases between. Germline CDR1 reads SGDLS; CDR2 reads YYNGEE. Material: blood. The V and J genes are TRBV9 and TRBJ2-3; D perhaps matches TRBD1 (5 bases). The TCR comes from a man aged 30-40 years in good health. CDR3 protein: CASSPSGTDSPDTQYF. CDR3 sequence (DNA): TGTGCCAGCAGCCCGTCGGGTACCGACAGTCCAGATACGCAGTATTTT.